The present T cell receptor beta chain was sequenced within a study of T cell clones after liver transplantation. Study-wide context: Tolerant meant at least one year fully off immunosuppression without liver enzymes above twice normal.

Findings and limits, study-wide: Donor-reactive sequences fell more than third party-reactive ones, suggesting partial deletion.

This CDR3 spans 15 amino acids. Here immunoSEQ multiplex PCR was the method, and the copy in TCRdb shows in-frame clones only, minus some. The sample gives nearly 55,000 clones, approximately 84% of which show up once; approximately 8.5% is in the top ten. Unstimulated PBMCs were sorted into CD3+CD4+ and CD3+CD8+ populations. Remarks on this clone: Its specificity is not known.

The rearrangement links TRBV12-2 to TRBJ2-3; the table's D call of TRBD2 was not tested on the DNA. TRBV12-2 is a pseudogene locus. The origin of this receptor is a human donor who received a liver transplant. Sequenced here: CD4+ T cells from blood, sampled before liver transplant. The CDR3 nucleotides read TGTGCAAGAGGGTCGCGGGAGGTAAGCACAGATACGCAGTATTTT. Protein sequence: CARGSREVSTDTQYF.